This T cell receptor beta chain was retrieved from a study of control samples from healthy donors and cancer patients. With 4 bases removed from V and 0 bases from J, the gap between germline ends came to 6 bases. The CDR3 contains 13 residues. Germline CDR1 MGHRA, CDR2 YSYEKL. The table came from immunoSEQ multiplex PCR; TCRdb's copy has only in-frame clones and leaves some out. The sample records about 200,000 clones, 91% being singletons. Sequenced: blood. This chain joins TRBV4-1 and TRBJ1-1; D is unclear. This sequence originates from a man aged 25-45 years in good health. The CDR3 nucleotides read TGCGCCAGCAGCCCCCGGTTGAACACTGAAGCTTTCTTT. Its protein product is CASSPRLNTEAFF.